The clone carrying this T cell receptor (beta chain) was seen many times. Antigen: not known. This record comes from a study of T cells after yellow fever vaccination. Study results and limitations: Any FACS-sorted repertoire could hold abundant clonotypes that contaminate it from the bulk population. A large majority of primary-vaccination clones showed up again after the booster (around 95% CD4, 88% CD8).

The trim removed 5 bases at V and 4 bases at J, leaving 6 bases unmatched. Per the germline V gene, CDR1 is DFQATT and CDR2 is SNEGSKA (reference sequence). This CDR3 region has 13 residues. Making TCR cDNA involved 5'RACE template switching, which added UMIs and a universal primer site. A single record per CDR3 protein comes from TCRdb applying MiXCR to the 5' RACE reads. Counted here are fewer than 150,000 distinct CDR3 sequences, around 6.7% occurring once; the ten biggest clones make up over 2.5%. This TCR derives from a man aged 18 to 35 who received the YFV17D yellow fever vaccine. Material: CD4+ T cells sorted from PBMCs, obtained 45 days after the first yellow fever vaccination. The rearrangement uses TRBV20-1 and TRBJ2-3, with TRBD2 identical over 7 bases. This chain's CDR3 is CSAWVGGADTQYF. The CDR3 DNA reads TGCAGTGCTTGGGTGGGGGGGGCAGATACGCAGTATTTT.